Detailed here is one TCR beta chain. This clonotype was counted between two and nine times. Its antigen has not been determined. Per-base qualities were not stored, and no clone one base away is much larger. The meaning of the sample's treatment or condition label: live attenuated yellow fever vaccine strain. A standard Ficoll-Paque protocol was used to isolate PBMCs from peripheral blood. Dynabeads CD4 and CD8 positive selection kits were used to isolate the CD4 and CD8 T-cell fractions. TriZol was used to extract RNA from bulk PBMCs, CD4 and CD8 fractions, and dextramer-positive and dextramer-negative fractions. TCR cDNA was synthesized by 5'RACE template switching, which introduced a universal primer site and unique molecular identifiers. cDNA synthesis was primed from both the TCR alpha and TCR beta constant segments. Library amplification involved two PCR steps, and the second step added sample barcodes and sequencing adapters. Sequencing of libraries was performed on Illumina HiSeq 2500 (2x100 bp) or NovaSeq (2x150 bp). As for the authors' bioinformatics: Demultiplexing of reads and collapsing into UMI consensus sequences were performed with MIGEC, and V(D)J alignment was carried out with MiXCR. Vaccine-responding clonotypes were identified with edgeR using replicate PBMC samples, with FDR below 0.01 and a log2 fold change above 5 up to day 15 being required. CD4 or CD8 identity was assigned to each bulk clonotype according to whether the clonotype was present at higher abundance in the sequenced CD4 repertoire or the sequenced CD8 repertoire. The public reads were reprocessed in TCRdb via fastp at Q25 and MiXCR, keeping in-frame beta chains. A single entry per CDR3 protein holds the most common genes and DNA from its merged rows. What appears here as the V and J calls and clone size reflects TCRdb's work, not the paper's. The sample data list tens of thousands of distinct CDR3 sequences, and roughly 7.4% of these were observed just once. Clones ranked in the top ten supply roughly two fifths of the sample.

The germline V gene yields SGHVS for CDR1 and FQNEAQ for CDR2. Including cysteine and phenylalanine, the CDR3 has 16 amino acids. Just the 48-base CDR3 DNA is kept, in frame starting at base 1. Trimmed from V: 6 bases; trimmed from J: 4 bases; junction bases lacking a gene match: 8. This sample is part of a study of T cells after yellow fever vaccination (dated by TCRdb to between 2019 and 2020). In the study overall: The SMART-Seq v4 Ultra Low Input RNA kit was used to prepare libraries from fractions with low cell numbers. To track T-cell clones before and after primary and booster YFV17D yellow fever vaccination, bulk TCR alpha and beta repertoires were sequenced longitudinally. Two healthy male donors, one aged 18 to 30 and one aged 30 to 39 years, were included in the cohort. Blood samples were taken at several timepoints before and after primary and secondary immunization, and bulk PBMC replicates and cell subsets were isolated. The full study reports these points: The secondary T-cell response was found to be weaker but faster than the primary response, with a peak reached on day 5 rather than on day 15. Most clones expanded after primary vaccination were re-detected after the booster (almost 97% of CD4 and about nine tenths of CD8), suggesting broad memory maintenance. Computational filtering was required because FACS-sorted repertoires could contain abundant contaminating clonotypes from the bulk population. A small share of clonotypes occurred in both CD4 and CD8 compartments, likely arising from convergent recombination. The study included only a couple of donors, which limits how far the findings can be generalized.

Sequenced here: CD8+ T cells sorted from PBMCs, sampled on the day of the yellow fever booster vaccination. The source of this sequence is a man younger than 40 who received the YFV17D yellow fever vaccine. The V and J segments used are TRBV7-8 and TRBJ2-1, and TRBD2 aligns with 11 junction nucleotides. In nucleotides, the sequence is TGTGCCAGCAGAACTAGCGGGAGCTGGCTTTACAATGAGCAGTTCTTC. Its translation is CASRTSGSWLYNEQFF.